This entry features one T cell receptor beta chain sequence. Its antigen is unknown. At one end the junction does not follow the germline gene, possibly because of a read error. CDR1 and CDR2 (germline): SGHRS, YFSETQ. CDR3 length: 11 residues. Each CDR3 protein is one row after TCRdb ran MiXCR on the 5' RACE reads. The sample contains fewer than 500,000 distinct CDR3 sequences, roughly 25% of which appear only once. This record comes from a study of CD8 T cells in ankylosing spondylitis. Overall study results and limits: Ankylosing spondylitis blood appeared to be characterized by a TCR beta motif of 7 to 9 highly homologous variants.

The sample was blood, either unsorted or a sorted T cell fraction (not recorded which). The sequence came from a male donor with ankylosing spondylitis. The J gene is TRBJ1-2, the V gene TRBV5-1; the match to TRBD1 covers 8 bases. For the CDR3, the DNA is TGCGCCAGCAGCCCCGGACAGGGCTACGCCTTC. This translates into CASSPGQGYAF.